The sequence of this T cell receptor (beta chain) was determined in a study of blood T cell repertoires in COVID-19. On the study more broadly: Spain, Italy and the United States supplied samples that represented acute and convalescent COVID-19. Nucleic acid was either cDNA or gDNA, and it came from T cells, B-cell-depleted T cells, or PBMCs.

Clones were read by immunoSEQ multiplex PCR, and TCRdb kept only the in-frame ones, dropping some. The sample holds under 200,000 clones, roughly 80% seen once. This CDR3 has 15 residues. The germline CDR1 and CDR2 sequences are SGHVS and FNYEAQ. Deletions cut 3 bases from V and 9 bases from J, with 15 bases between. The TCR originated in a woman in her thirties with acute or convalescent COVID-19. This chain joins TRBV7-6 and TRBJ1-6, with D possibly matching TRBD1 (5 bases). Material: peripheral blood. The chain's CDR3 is CASSFLQGGSSPLHF. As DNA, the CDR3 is TGTGCCAGCAGCTTTCTCCAGGGAGGGTCTTCACCCCTCCACTTT.